Listed below are T cell receptor beta chains from one sample, sequenced in a study of cytomegalovirus exposure and HLA in healthy donors. Assay: immunoSEQ multiplex PCR; the TCRdb copy retains only in-frame clones and omits some. The sample has about 110,000 clones, 77% seen once. Sequencing was carried out using PBMCs. The receptors shown here come from a male donor in good health and CMV-seronegative. CDR3s include the opening cysteine and the closing phenylalanine or tryptophan. A D gene is named only where the DNA matches it firmly. Part of the rows lack a size; the others show once, few, many or a class for expanded clones.

CDR3nt,CDR3aa,d_gene,j_gene,v_gene,abundance
TGTGCCAGCTCTACTGGGGGGAATACGCAGTATTTT,CASSTGGNTQYF,.,TRBJ2-3,TRBV6-5,.
TGTGCCAGCGCTACAGGAGATTCACCCCTCCACTTT,CASATGDSPLHF,.,TRBJ1-6,TRBV18,.
TGTGCCTGGAGGATACAGGGGGCGCGTTCACCCCTCCACTTT,CAWRIQGARSPLHF,TRBD1,TRBJ1-6,TRBV30,few
TGTGCCAGCTCAGGACTAGCGGGAGTCGAGCAGTACTTC,CASSGLAGVEQYF,TRBD2,TRBJ2-7,TRBV18,few
TGTGCCAGCAGCAAGGACAGGGGGCAAGACTATGGCTACACCTTC,CASSKDRGQDYGYTF,TRBD1,TRBJ1-2,TRBV11-2,.
TGCGCCAGCAGTGATGTTAGCGGGAGCTATGAGCAGTTCTTC,CASSDVSGSYEQFF,TRBD2,TRBJ2-1,TRBV10-2,once
TGTGCCAGCAGCCCAACAGGGGCCCACTCTGGAAACACCATATATTTT,CASSPTGAHSGNTIYF,TRBD1,TRBJ1-3,TRBV11-2,.
TGTGCCAGCAGCAAAGTGTCAGACAGGGACTATCAGCCCCAGCATTTT,CASSKVSDRDYQPQHF,.,TRBJ1-5,TRBV21-1,.
TGTGCCATCAGTGAGGTAGCGAAATCCTACAATGAGCAGTTCTTC,CAISEVAKSYNEQFF,.,TRBJ2-1,TRBV10-3,.
TGCGCCAGCAGCTTGGACACCGGGACAGGGGCTTCCTACGAGCAGTACTTC,CASSLDTGTGASYEQYF,TRBD1,TRBJ2-7,TRBV5-1,.